This TCR beta chain came from a study of blood T cell repertoires in COVID-19. At the level of the study: Material from acute and convalescent COVID-19 was sourced from the United States, Italy and Spain. PBMCs, B-cell-depleted T cells, or T cells provided the cDNA or gDNA that made up the material.

Between the trimmed V and J ends, which lost 4 bases and 1 base, there was a span of 13 bases. Germline V CDR1 and CDR2: SNHLY, FYNNEI. The CDR3 has 15 amino acids. Repertoires were generated with immunoSEQ multiplex PCR, while TCRdb's copy carries only in-frame clones and drops some. The sample yields 500,000 or so clones, about nine tenths seen once. Enrolled through a virtual design, the participants were between roughly 18 and 90 years of age and came from some 25 US areas. Each participant's cohort was designated according to participant-reported clinical history. Sequencing was done on a sample of PBMCs or T cells enriched from blood (not recorded which). The origin of this receptor is a young woman who had recovered from COVID-19. V and J are TRBV2 and TRBJ1-1; TRBD1 might be the D (6 bases). The CDR3 loop reads CASSGHRVENTEAFF. CDR3 in DNA: TGTGCCAGCAGTGGACACAGGGTAGAGAACACTGAAGCTTTCTTT.